These 8 T cell receptor beta chains originate from one sample sequenced in a study of OX40 agonist ivuxolimab in advanced cancers. The table came from immunoSEQ multiplex PCR; TCRdb's copy has only in-frame clones and leaves some out. The table includes tens of thousands of clones, 75% to 90% detected once. The source material was CD4+ or CD8+ T cells sorted from blood, sampled in a trial of the OX40 agonist ivuxolimab. Receptors originate from an adult with an advanced solid tumor such as melanoma, head and neck, liver or kidney cancer.

To note about this clone: In the same sample, other DNA sequences code for this CDR3. This chain links TRBV29-1 with TRBJ1-5; D may be TRBD1 (5 bases). The CDR3 is 13 amino acids. V was shortened by 6 bases and J by 4 bases, with 13 bases between the two germline ends. Germline loops: CDR1 SQVTM, CDR2 ANQGSEA. CDR3: CSVADGGNQPQHF. The CDR3 DNA reads TGCAGCGTCGCCGATGGGGGAAATCAGCCCCAGCATTTT. Full variable domain (missing parts from reference TRBV29-1 and TRBJ1-5): SAVISQKPSRDICQRGTSLTIQCQVDSQVTMMFWYRQQPGQSLTLIATANQGSEATYESGFVIDKFPISRPNLTFSTLTVSNMSPEDSSIYLCSVADGGNQPQHFGDGTRLSIL.

The count of this clone is one. The J gene is TRBJ1-3, the V gene TRBV10-3; TRBD1 is a possible D gene (6 bases). Germline assignment: CDR1 ENHRY and CDR2 SYGVKD. V was pared by 0 bases and J by 3 bases, with 12 bases between. The CDR3 is made up of 16 amino acids. The CDR3 protein is CAISESARGNGNTIYF. CDR3 nucleotide sequence: TGTGCCATCAGTGAGTCGGCCAGGGGTAATGGAAACACCATATATTTT.

The CDR3 sequence: CASSLGGAQGSNYGYTF. In nucleotides, the CDR3 is TGCGCCAGCAGCTTGGGAGGGGCGCAGGGCTCTAACTATGGCTACACCTTC. The rearrangement links TRBV5-1 to TRBJ1-2, with D maybe TRBD1 (5 bases). The germline V gene encodes CDR1 SGHRS and CDR2 YFSETQ. The CDR3 loop spans 17 amino acids. The V gene lost 0 bases and the J gene lost 0 bases, with 15 bases spanning the gap.

The chain links TRBV7-9 to TRBJ2-3; maybe TRBD2 (5 bases). The CDR3 covers 16 residues. Germline CDR1 and CDR2: SEHNR and FQNEAQ (reference sequence). Trimming took off 2 bases at V and 0 bases at J, with 12 bases between the two ends. CDR3 DNA sequence: TGTGCCAGCAGCTTACCCCAGCGGTCTAGCACAGATACGCAGTATTTT. Its protein product is CASSLPQRSSTDTQYF.

This rearrangement joins TRBV4-1 to TRBJ1-5, with unresolved D. Trimming took off 4 bases at V and 7 bases at J, with 20 bases between the two ends. The germline V gene has CDR1 MGHRA and CDR2 YSYEKL. The CDR3 has 16 residues. The CDR3 reads CASSPPLSDTLQPQHF. The CDR3 bases are TGCGCCAGCAGCCCCCCCCTTTCAGACACGCTCCAGCCCCAGCATTTT.

CDR3 protein: CASKRTGTDTQYF. Written as DNA, the CDR3 is TGTGCCAGCAAAAGGACGGGGACAGATACGCAGTATTTT. The V and J genes are TRBV6-1 and TRBJ2-3; tentatively, D is TRBD2 (5 bases). This CDR3 contains 13 residues. Trimming removed 7 bases from V and 3 bases from J, with 11 bases in between. CDR1 is MNHNS, CDR2 SASEGT, per germline.

This chain links TRBV28 with TRBJ2-3, with 7 bases aligning to TRBD1. The CDR3 has 15 amino acids. V dropped 5 bases and J dropped 1; count of bases not matched to a gene: 6. CDR1 is MDHEN and CDR2 is SYDVKM in the germline V gene. The CDR3 DNA reads as TGTGCCAGCAGTATCCAGGGGGATCGCACAGATACGCAGTATTTT. This codes for CASSIQGDRTDTQYF.

The V gene is TRBV7-2, the J gene TRBJ1-5; tentatively, D is TRBD1 (5 bases). CDR3 size: 15 residues. CDR1 is SGHTA and CDR2 is FQGNSA in the germline V gene. Trimming left V 5 bases short and J 6 bases short, with 17 bases between. The CDR3: CASSQRVGPGQPQHF. The DNA for the CDR3 is TGTGCCAGCAGCCAAAGGGTGGGACCGGGTCAGCCCCAGCATTTT. The full variable domain, completed using reference TRBV7-2 and TRBJ1-5, is GAGVSQSPSNKVTEKGKDVELRCDPISGHTALYWYRQSLGQGLEFLIYFQGNSAPDKSGLPSDRFSAERTGGSVSTLTIQRTQQEDSAVYLCASSQRVGPGQPQHFGDGTRLSIL.